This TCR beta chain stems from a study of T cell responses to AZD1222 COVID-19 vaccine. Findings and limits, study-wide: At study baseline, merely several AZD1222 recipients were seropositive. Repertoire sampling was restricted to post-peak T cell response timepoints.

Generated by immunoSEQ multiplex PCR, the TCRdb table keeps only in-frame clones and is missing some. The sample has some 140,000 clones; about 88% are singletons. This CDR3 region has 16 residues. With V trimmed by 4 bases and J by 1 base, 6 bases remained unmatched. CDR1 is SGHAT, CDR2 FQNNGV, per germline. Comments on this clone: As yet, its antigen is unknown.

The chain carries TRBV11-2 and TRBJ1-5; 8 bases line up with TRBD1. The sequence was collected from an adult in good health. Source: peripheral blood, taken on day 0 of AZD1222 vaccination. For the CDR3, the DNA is TGTGCCAGCAGCTCCCGACGGGACAGGAGCAATCAGCCCCAGCATTTT. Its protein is CASSSRRDRSNQPQHF. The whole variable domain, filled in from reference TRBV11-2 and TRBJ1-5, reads EAGVAQSPRYKIIEKRQSVAFWCNPISGHATLYWYQQILGQGPKLLIQFQNNGVVDDSQLPKDRFSAERLKGVDSTLKIQPAKLEDSAVYLCASSSRRDRSNQPQHFGDGTRLSIL.